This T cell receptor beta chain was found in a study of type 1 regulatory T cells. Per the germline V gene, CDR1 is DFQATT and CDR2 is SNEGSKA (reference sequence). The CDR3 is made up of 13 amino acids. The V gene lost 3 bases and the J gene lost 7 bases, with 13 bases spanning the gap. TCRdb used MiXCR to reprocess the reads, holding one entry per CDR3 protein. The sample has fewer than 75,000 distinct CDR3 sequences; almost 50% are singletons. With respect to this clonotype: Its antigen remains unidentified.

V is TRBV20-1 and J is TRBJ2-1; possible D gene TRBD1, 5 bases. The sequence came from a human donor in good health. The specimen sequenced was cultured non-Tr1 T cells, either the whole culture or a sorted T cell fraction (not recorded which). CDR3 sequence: CSASSGKLNEQFF. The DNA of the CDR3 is TGCAGTGCTAGCTCAGGGAAGCTGAATGAGCAGTTCTTC.